The clone carrying this T cell receptor beta chain showed up just a few times. This specimen comes from a study of cytomegalovirus exposure and HLA in healthy donors. CDR3 length equals 15 residues. Trimming cost V 4 bases and J 2 bases; bases outside gene matches: 7. CDR1 is SGHVS and CDR2 is FNYEAQ in the germline V gene. A multiplex PCR was run with 60 Vbeta primers and 13 Jbeta primers. Only in-frame clones appear in the TCRdb table, and some are missing; sequencing was by immunoSEQ multiplex PCR. The sample includes 100,000 to 150,000 clones, roughly 79% of them seen just once. The sample consisted of PBMCs. This TCR was recovered from a woman aged 45 to 65 in good health and CMV-seronegative. This sequence joins TRBV7-6 and TRBJ1-2; 7 bases map to TRBD1. DNA of the CDR3: TGTGCCAGCAGCTCCGACCCGACAGGGAACTATGGCTACACCTTC. Protein product: CASSSDPTGNYGYTF.